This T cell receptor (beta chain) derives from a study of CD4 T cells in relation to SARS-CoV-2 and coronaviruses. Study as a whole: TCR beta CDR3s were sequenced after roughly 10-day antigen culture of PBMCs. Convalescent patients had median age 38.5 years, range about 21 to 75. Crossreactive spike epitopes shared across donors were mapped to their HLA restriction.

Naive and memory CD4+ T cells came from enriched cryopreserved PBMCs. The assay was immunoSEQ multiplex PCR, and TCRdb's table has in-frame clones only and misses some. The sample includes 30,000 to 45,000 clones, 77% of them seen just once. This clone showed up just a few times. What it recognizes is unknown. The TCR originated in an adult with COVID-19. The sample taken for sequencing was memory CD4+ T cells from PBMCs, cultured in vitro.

The CDR3 protein is CASSRRQAEAFF. The CDR3 nucleotides read TGTGCCAGCAGCCGAAGACAGGCAGAAGCTTTCTTT. J is TRBJ1-1 and V is TRBV5-4, with a weak D call TRBD1 (6 bases). The CDR3 has 12 amino acids. Germline V CDR1 and CDR2: SGHNT, YYREEE (reference sequence). The germline V and J ends were trimmed by 4 bases and 8 bases, with 12 bases remaining between them.